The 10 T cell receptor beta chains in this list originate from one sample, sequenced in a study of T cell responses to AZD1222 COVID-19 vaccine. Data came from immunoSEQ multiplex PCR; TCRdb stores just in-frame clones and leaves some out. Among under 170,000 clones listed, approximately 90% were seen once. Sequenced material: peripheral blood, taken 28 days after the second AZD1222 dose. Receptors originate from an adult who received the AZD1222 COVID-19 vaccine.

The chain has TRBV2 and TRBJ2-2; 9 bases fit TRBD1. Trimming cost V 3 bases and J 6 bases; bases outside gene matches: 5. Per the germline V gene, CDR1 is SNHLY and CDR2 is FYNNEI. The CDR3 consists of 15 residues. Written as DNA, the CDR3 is TGTGCCAGCAGTGAGGGGACAGGGCGGTCCGGGGAGCTGTTTTTT. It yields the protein CASSEGTGRSGELFF. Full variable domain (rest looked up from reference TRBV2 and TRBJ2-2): EPEVTQTPSHQVTQMGQEVILRCVPISNHLYFYWYRQILGQKVEFLVSFYNNEISEKSEIFDDQFSVERPDGSNFTLKIRSTKLEDSAMYFCASSEGTGRSGELFFGEGSRLTVL.

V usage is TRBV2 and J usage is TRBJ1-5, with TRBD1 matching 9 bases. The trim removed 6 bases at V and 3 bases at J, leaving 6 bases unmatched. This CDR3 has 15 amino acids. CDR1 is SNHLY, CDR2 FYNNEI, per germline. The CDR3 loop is CASSIQGANNQPQHF. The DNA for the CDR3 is TGTGCCAGCAGCATACAGGGGGCTAACAATCAGCCCCAGCATTTT.

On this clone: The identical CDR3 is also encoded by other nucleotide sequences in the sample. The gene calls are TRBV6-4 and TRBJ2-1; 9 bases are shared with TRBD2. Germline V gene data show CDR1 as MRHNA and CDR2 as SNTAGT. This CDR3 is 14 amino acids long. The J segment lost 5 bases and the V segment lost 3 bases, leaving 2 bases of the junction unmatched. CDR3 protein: CASSDSGGHNEQFF. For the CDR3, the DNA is TGTGCCAGCAGTGATAGCGGGGGCCACAATGAGCAGTTCTTC.

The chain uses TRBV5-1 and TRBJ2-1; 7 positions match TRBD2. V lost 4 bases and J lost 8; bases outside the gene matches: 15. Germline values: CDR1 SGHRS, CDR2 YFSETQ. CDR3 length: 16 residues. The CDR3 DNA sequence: TGCGCCAGCAGCCCCACCGCGGGGCCGGGAGGAGATGAGCAGTTCTTC. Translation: CASSPTAGPGGDEQFF.

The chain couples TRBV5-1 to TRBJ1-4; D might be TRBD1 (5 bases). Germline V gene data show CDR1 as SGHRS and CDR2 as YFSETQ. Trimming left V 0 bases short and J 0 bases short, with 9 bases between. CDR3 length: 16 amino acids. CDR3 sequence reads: CASSLVRGPTNEKLFF. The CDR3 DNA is TGCGCCAGCAGCTTGGTGAGGGGACCAACTAATGAAAAACTGTTTTTT.

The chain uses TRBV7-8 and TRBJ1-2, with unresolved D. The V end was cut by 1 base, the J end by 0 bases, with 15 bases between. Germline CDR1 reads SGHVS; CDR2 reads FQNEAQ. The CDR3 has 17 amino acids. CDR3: CASSLGVLGFANYGYTF. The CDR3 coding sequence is TGTGCCAGCAGCTTAGGGGTTCTGGGGTTCGCTAACTATGGCTACACCTTC.

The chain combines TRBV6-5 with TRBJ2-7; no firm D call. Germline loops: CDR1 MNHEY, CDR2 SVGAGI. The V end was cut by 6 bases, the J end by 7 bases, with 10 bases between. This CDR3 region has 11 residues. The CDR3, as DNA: TGTGCCAGCAGCGACAATAGGGAGCAGTACTTC. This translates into CASSDNREQYF.

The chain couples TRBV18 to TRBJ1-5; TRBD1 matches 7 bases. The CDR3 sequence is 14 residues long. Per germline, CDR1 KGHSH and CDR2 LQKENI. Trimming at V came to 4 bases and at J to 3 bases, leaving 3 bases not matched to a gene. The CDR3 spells CASSQGQYNQPQHF. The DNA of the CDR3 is TGTGCCAGCTCACAGGGACAGTACAATCAGCCCCAGCATTTT.

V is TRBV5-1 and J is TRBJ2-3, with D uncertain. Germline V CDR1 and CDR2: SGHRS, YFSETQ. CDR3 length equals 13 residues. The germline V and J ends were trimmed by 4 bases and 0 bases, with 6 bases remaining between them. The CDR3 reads CASSTDSTDTQYF. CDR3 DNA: TGCGCCAGCAGCACGGACAGCACAGATACGCAGTATTTT.

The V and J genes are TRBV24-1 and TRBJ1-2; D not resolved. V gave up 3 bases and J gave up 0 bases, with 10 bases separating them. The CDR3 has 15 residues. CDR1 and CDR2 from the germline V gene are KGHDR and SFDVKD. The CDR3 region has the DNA TGTGCCACCAGTGATCAGGACGGAGCTAACTATGGCTACACCTTC. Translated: CATSDQDGANYGYTF.